This T cell receptor beta chain was recovered during a study of CD8 T cells in Susac syndrome. FACS enriched CD8+ TEMRA cells, while bulk CD8+ and CD4+ were negatively isolated. Random hexamers were used to reverse transcribe 0.5 to 1 ug of RNA. The authors amplified TCR beta CDR3 across 54 Vbeta and 13 Jbeta using immunoSEQ multiplex PCR. TCRdb re-analysed the immunoSEQ multiplex PCR reads in MiXCR, keeping a single row per CDR3 protein. The sample includes 77,000 or so distinct CDR3 sequences, about 95% of them seen just once. The CDR3 is 12 amino acids. Germline V CDR1 and CDR2: SEHNR, FQNEAQ (reference sequence). V lost 0 bases to trimming and J lost 5 bases, with 5 bases between them.

This chain uses TRBV7-9 with TRBJ2-7; D gene uncertain. This clonotype was sampled from a human donor with multiple sclerosis. Sequenced material: CD8+ T cells from PBMCs. The CDR3 DNA is TGTGCCAGCAGCTTAGCGGACGACGAGCAGTACTTC. Translation: CASSLADDEQYF.